These 21 T cell receptor beta chains were all obtained from the same sample, sequenced in a study of OX40 agonist ivuxolimab in advanced cancers. The method was immunoSEQ multiplex PCR; TCRdb's version includes in-frame clones alone and lacks a portion of them. The sample holds over 70,000 clones, more than 80% seen once. The sample consisted of CD4+ or CD8+ T cells sorted from blood, taken in a trial of the OX40 agonist ivuxolimab. The origin of the receptors is an adult with an advanced solid tumor such as melanoma, head and neck, liver or kidney cancer.

The rearrangement uses TRBV6-1 and TRBJ2-5, with TRBD2 identical over 7 bases. This CDR3 has 13 residues. V was clipped by 8 bases and J by 5 bases; unmatched bases: 8. Germline CDR1 MNHNS, CDR2 SASEGT. The CDR3 region is CASGGRARETQYF. DNA of the CDR3: TGTGCCAGCGGTGGGAGGGCCCGGGAGACCCAGTACTTC.

The chain joins TRBV7-8 to TRBJ2-5, with 7 positions matching TRBD2. This CDR3 is 17 amino acids long. Germline V gene lookup returns CDR1 SGHVS and CDR2 FQNEAQ. V shed 2 bases and J 1 base; nucleotides not matched to a gene: 10. CDR3 residues: CASSLRSVGLGQETQYF. CDR3 bases: TGTGCCAGCAGCTTACGCTCTGTAGGACTAGGCCAAGAGACCCAGTACTTC. Complete variable domain (other parts from reference TRBV7-8 and TRBJ2-5): GAGVSQSPRYKVAKRGQDVALRCDPISGHVSLFWYQQALGQGPEFLTYFQNEAQLDKSGLPSDRFFAERPEGSVSTLKIQRTQQEDSAVYLCASSLRSVGLGQETQYFGPGTRLLVL.

J is TRBJ2-7 and V is TRBV5-1; D may be TRBD1 (6 bases). CDR3 length equals 12 residues. Trimming pared 4 bases from V and 6 bases from J, leaving 11 bases between. Germline V CDR1 and CDR2: SGHRS, YFSETQ. The CDR3 loop is CASSLQGFEQYF. The CDR3 region has the DNA TGCGCCAGCAGCCTACAGGGCTTCGAGCAGTACTTC.

The chain joins TRBV9 to TRBJ2-1; D is possibly TRBD2 (5 bases). In germline, CDR1 is SGDLS, CDR2 YYNGEE. V gave up 0 bases and J gave up 2 bases, with 6 bases separating them. This CDR3 is built from 14 residues. In DNA, the CDR3 is TGTGCCAGCAGCGTAGGGGGAGCCTACAATGAGCAGTTCTTC. Translation gives CASSVGGAYNEQFF.

This clone has a single count. The V and J genes are TRBV5-6 and TRBJ2-6; 14 bases are shared with TRBD2. The CDR3 consists of 19 residues. Germline CDR1 is SGHDT and CDR2 is YYEEEE. V was clipped by 2 bases and J by 0 bases; unmatched bases: 4. CDR3 residues: CASSFGLAGGTSGANVLTF. The CDR3, as DNA: TGTGCCAGCAGCTTCGGACTAGCGGGAGGTACCTCTGGGGCCAACGTCCTGACTTTC.

This clone occurred once. The chain joins TRBV29-1 to TRBJ2-4; D is tentatively TRBD1 or TRBD2 (5 bases each). In germline, CDR1 is SQVTM, CDR2 ANQGSEA. The V end was cut by 3 bases, the J end by 9 bases, with 21 bases between. CDR3 size: 15 residues. The CDR3 protein is CSVEDRAQTGRIQYF. CDR3 DNA: TGCAGCGTTGAGGATCGGGCCCAAACGGGGCGCATTCAGTACTTC. Full variable domain (missing parts from reference TRBV29-1 and TRBJ2-4): SAVISQKPSRDICQRGTSLTIQCQVDSQVTMMFWYRQQPGQSLTLIATANQGSEATYESGFVIDKFPISRPNLTFSTLTVSNMSPEDSSIYLCSVEDRAQTGRIQYFGAGTRLSVL.

The rearrangement joins TRBV6-5 to TRBJ2-7; TRBD2 is a possible D gene (6 bases). Per the germline V gene, CDR1 is MNHEY and CDR2 is SVGAGI. V dropped 8 bases and J dropped 4 bases, with 15 bases sitting between them. The CDR3 totals 13 residues. Written as DNA, the CDR3 is TGTGCCAGCGCGAGGGCCGCGGGATACGAGCAGTACTTC. Translated: CASARAAGYEQYF.

The rearrangement links TRBV18 to TRBJ1-2, with TRBD1 identical over 7 bases. Germline CDR1 reads KGHSH; CDR2 reads LQKENI. The CDR3 sequence is 15 residues long. Unmatched junction bases numbered 9, after V lost 3 bases and J lost 5 bases. This CDR3 reads CASSPLGQDGYGYTF. The DNA for the CDR3 is TGTGCCAGCTCACCGCTTGGACAGGATGGTTATGGCTACACCTTC. Full variable domain (missing parts from reference TRBV18 and TRBJ1-2): NAGVMQNPRHLVRRRGQEARLRCSPMKGHSHVYWYRQLPEEGLKFMVYLQKENIIDESGMPKERFSAEFPKEGPSILRIQQVVRGDSAAYFCASSPLGQDGYGYTFGSGTRLTVV.

The chain has TRBV6-5 and TRBJ1-1, with 7 nucleotides matching TRBD1. The CDR3 covers 13 residues. The V and J ends lost 6 bases and 13 bases, in that order; junction bases with no gene match: 14. CDR1 is MNHEY, CDR2 SVGAGI, per germline. DNA of the CDR3: TGTGCCAGCAGATTGACAGGGAGCCGGGTTGGTTTCTTT. It yields the protein CASRLTGSRVGFF.

V and J are TRBV19 and TRBJ1-2; D is uncertain. This CDR3 has 13 residues. The germline CDR1 and CDR2 sequences are LNHDA and SQIVND (reference sequence). Trimming took 6 bases from V and 5 from J, leaving 13 bases between them. CDR3 residues: CASRTEVPYGYTF. Written as DNA, the CDR3 is TGTGCCAGTAGAACAGAGGTCCCTTATGGCTACACCTTC.

The chain uses TRBV12-5 and TRBJ2-6, with a possible D match to TRBD1 (5 bases). CDR3 length: 17 residues. The germline gives CDR1 LGHNT, CDR2 FRNRAP. V lost 5 bases and J lost 5, with 19 bases in between. The CDR3 loop is CASGHWAGQSRANVLTF. CDR3 nucleotide sequence: TGTGCTAGTGGTCATTGGGCAGGACAAAGTCGGGCCAACGTCCTGACTTTC.

The V and J genes are TRBV6-1 and TRBJ1-2; 12 positions match TRBD1. V was clipped by 7 bases and J by 8 bases; unmatched bases: 5. CDR3 length: 13 residues. Germline lookup yields CDR1 MNHNS and CDR2 SASEGT. The CDR3 region is CASIRGTGGGYTF. CDR3 sequence (DNA): TGTGCCAGCATACGAGGGACAGGGGGCGGCTACACCTTC.

The chain joins TRBV11-2 to TRBJ2-7; 13 nucleotides match TRBD2. This CDR3 is 15 amino acids long. Germline values: CDR1 SGHAT, CDR2 FQNNGV. The V gene end was trimmed by 3 bases and the J gene end by 6 bases; junction bases not matched to a gene: 5. CDR3: CASSFRTSGRSEQYF. CDR3 coding DNA: TGTGCCAGCAGCTTCCGGACTAGCGGGAGAAGCGAGCAGTACTTC.

The chain uses TRBV30 and TRBJ1-2; D uncertain. CDR1 is GTSNPN and CDR2 is SVGIG in the germline V gene (reference sequence). The CDR3 sequence is 13 residues long. V dropped 1 base and J dropped 3 bases, with 9 bases sitting between them. The CDR3 region is CAWSETRDYGYTF. The CDR3 coding sequence is TGTGCCTGGAGTGAAACAAGAGACTATGGCTACACCTTC.

The CDR3 DNA sequence: TGTGCCAGCAGCGGGGGACGGAGACTTTATGAAAAACTGTTTTTT. Translating it yields CASSGGRRLYEKLFF. The chain recombines TRBV2 with TRBJ1-4, with a weak D call TRBD1 (5 bases). The V end lost 6 bases, the J end lost 6 bases, and 17 bases lay between the germline ends. CDR3 length equals 15 residues. CDR1 SNHLY and CDR2 FYNNEI come from the germline V gene.

V usage is TRBV5-4 and J usage is TRBJ2-3, with TRBD2 matching over 14 bases. The CDR3 runs to 16 residues. The germline V gene has CDR1 SGHNT and CDR2 YYREEE (reference sequence). The V gene end was trimmed by 4 bases and the J gene end by 4 bases; junction bases not matched to a gene: 5. The CDR3 loop reads CASSGQTSGRADTQYF. CDR3 coding DNA: TGTGCCAGCAGCGGCCAGACTAGCGGGAGGGCAGATACGCAGTATTTT.

This chain joins TRBV19 and TRBJ2-2, with 13 positions matching TRBD2. V shed 6 bases and J 5 bases; nucleotides not matched to a gene: 3. CDR1 LNHDA and CDR2 SQIVND come from the germline V gene (reference sequence). This CDR3 contains 15 residues. CDR3 DNA sequence: TGTGCCAGTAGGGTGGGACTAGCGGGAACCGGGGAGCTGTTTTTT. Translating it yields CASRVGLAGTGELFF.

The table lists this clone with a few counts. The V gene is TRBV11-2, the J gene TRBJ2-3; D gene uncertain. CDR3 size: 16 residues. Germline CDR1 SGHAT, CDR2 FQNNGV. Trimming stripped 0 bases from V and 9 bases from J, with 19 bases between. CDR3 loop: CASSLDSAAATATQYF. For the CDR3, the DNA is TGTGCCAGCAGCTTAGATTCGGCCGCAGCGACGGCAACGCAGTATTTT.

The CDR3 sequence: CASSTQTGLGQYF. The CDR3 DNA follows: TGTGCCAGTAGTACCCAAACGGGGCTTGGGCAGTATTTT. The V call is TRBV19, the J call TRBJ2-3, with D perhaps assigned TRBD1 or TRBD2 (5 bases each). Germline loops: CDR1 LNHDA, CDR2 SQIVND (reference sequence). The CDR3 contains 13 residues. V was cut by 4 bases and J by 11 bases, with 16 bases left in between.

This chain joins TRBV15 and TRBJ1-5, with no clear D. This CDR3 region has 14 residues. V was shortened by 4 bases and J by 6 bases, with 13 bases between the two germline ends. Germline loops: CDR1 LNHNV, CDR2 YYDKDF (reference sequence). The CDR3 loop reads CATSNLGVGQPQHF. The CDR3, as DNA: TGTGCCACCAGCAATTTGGGAGTAGGTCAGCCCCAGCATTTT.

This chain's CDR3 is CASSLGDNSQETQYF. The CDR3 DNA reads as TGTGCCAGCAGCTTAGGGGACAATTCGCAAGAGACCCAGTACTTC. V gene TRBV11-3 combines with J gene TRBJ2-5; the D gene is possibly TRBD1 (6 bases). Germline V CDR1 and CDR2: SGHNT, YENEEA. This CDR3 comprises 15 residues. V lost 1 base, J lost 2 bases, and 11 bases lay in between. The whole variable domain, remainder taken from reference TRBV11-3 and TRBJ2-5, is EAGVVQSPRYKIIEKKQPVAFWCNPISGHNTLYWYLQNLGQGPELLIRYENEEAVDDSQLPKDRFSAERLKGVDSTLKIQPAELGDSAVYLCASSLGDNSQETQYFGPGTRLLVL.